This T cell receptor (beta chain) was retrieved from a study of response to subunit inactivated influenza vaccine. This clonotype has a count of ten or more. Its matching antigen is unknown. The CDR3 loop spans 14 amino acids. After removal of 3 bases from V and 2 bases from J, the junction contained 3 bases not matched to a gene. Germline values: CDR1 SGDLS, CDR2 YYNGEE. General study results and limits: Authors suggested seasonal influenza vaccinations each recruit few new T cells.

TCRdb re-derived calls from the RT-PCR reads in MiXCR, one entry per CDR3 protein. The sample lists fewer than 700,000 distinct CDR3 sequences; roughly 13% were seen once. This receptor was identified in a man in his forties or fifties who received an inactivated influenza vaccine. The chain links TRBV9 to TRBJ2-7, with TRBD1 matching 9 bases. The sample consisted of PBMCs from blood, taken more than 35 days after vaccination. CDR3 DNA sequence: TGTGCCAGCAGCGCGGGACAGGGAACCTACGAGCAGTACTTC. Encoded protein: CASSAGQGTYEQYF. Using reference TRBV9 and TRBJ2-7 for the parts outside the CDR3, the full variable domain is DSGVTQTPKHLITATGQRVTLRCSPRSGDLSVYWYQQSLDQGLQFLIQYYNGEERAKGNILERFSAQQFPDLHSELNLSSLELGDSALYFCASSAGQGTYEQYFGPGTRLTVT.